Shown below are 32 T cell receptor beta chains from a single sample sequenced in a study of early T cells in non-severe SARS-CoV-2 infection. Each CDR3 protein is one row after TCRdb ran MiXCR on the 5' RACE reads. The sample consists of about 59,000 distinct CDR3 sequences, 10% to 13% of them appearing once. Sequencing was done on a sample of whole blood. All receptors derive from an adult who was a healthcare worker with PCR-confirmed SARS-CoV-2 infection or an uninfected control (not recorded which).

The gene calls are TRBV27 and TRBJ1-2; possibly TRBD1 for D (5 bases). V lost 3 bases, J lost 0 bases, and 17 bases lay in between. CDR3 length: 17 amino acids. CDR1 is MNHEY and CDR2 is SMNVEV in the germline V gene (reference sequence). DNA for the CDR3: TGTGCCAGCAGTTTCAAGGCGCAGGGACCTACTAACTATGGCTACACCTTC. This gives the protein CASSFKAQGPTNYGYTF.

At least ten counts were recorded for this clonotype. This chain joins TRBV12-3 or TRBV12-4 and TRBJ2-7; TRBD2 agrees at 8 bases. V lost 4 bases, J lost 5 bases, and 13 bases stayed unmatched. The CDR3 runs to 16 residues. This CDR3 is CASSWSSGARVHEQYF. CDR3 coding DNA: TGTGCCAGCAGTTGGAGTAGCGGGGCTAGGGTCCACGAGCAGTACTTC.

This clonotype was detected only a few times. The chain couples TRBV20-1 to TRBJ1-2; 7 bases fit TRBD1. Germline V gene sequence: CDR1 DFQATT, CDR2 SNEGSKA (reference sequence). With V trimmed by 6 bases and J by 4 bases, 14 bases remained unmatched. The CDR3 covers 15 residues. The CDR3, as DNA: TGCAGTGCCCCCAAAGGGGGCGGATTGGGCTATGGCTACACCTTC. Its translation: CSAPKGGGLGYGYTF.

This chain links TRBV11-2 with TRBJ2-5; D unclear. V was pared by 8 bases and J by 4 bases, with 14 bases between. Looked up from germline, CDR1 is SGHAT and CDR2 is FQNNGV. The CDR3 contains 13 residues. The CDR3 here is CASLPRIGETQYF. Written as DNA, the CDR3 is TGTGCCAGCTTACCGAGAATTGGAGAGACCCAGTACTTC.

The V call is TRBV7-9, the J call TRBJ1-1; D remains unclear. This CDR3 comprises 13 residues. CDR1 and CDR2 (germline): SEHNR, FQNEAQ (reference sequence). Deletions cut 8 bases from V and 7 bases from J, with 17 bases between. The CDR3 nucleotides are TGTGCCAGCCGCGGTGGGATGTACAGTGAAGCTTTCTTT. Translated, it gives CASRGGMYSEAFF.

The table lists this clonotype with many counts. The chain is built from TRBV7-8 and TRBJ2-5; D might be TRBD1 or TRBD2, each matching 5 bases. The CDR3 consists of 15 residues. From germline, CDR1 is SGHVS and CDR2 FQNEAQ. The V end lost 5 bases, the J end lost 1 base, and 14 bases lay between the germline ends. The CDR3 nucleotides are TGTGCCAGCAGCCCACCGGGGCAGATCCAAGAGACCCAGTACTTC. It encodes CASSPPGQIQETQYF. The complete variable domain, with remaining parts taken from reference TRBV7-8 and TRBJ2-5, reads GAGVSQSPRYKVAKRGQDVALRCDPISGHVSLFWYQQALGQGPEFLTYFQNEAQLDKSGLPSDRFFAERPEGSVSTLKIQRTQQEDSAVYLCASSPPGQIQETQYFGPGTRLLVL.

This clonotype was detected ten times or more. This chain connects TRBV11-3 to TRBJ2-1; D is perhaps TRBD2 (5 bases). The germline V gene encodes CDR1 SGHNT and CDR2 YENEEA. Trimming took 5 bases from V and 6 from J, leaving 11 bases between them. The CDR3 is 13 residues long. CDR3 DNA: TGTGCCAGCAGCGCGGGTTGGGTCAATGAGCAGTTCTTC. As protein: CASSAGWVNEQFF.

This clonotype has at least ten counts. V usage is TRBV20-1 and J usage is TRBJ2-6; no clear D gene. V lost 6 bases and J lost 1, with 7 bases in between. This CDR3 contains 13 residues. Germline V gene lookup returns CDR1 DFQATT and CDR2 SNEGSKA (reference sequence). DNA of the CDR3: TGCAGTGCGCAAGCTTCTGGGGCCAACGTCCTGACTTTC. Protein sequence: CSAQASGANVLTF.

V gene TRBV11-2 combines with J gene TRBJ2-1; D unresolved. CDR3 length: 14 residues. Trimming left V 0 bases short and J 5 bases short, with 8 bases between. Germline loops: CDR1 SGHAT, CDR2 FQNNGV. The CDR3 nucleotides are TGTGCCAGCAGCTTAGATCGGCCCCACAATGAGCAGTTCTTC. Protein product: CASSLDRPHNEQFF.

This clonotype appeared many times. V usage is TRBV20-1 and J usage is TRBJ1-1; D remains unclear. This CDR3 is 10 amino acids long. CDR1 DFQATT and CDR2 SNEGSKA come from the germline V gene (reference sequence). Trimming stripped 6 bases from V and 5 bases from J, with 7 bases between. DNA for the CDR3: TGCAGTGCCACCAGGACTGAAGCTTTCTTT. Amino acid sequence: CSATRTEAFF.

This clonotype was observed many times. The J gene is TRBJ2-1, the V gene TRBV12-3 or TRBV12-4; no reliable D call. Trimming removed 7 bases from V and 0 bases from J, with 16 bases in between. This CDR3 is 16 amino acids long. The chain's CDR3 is CASKGKTHSSYNEQFF. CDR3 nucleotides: TGTGCCAGCAAAGGCAAGACGCATAGCTCCTACAATGAGCAGTTCTTC.

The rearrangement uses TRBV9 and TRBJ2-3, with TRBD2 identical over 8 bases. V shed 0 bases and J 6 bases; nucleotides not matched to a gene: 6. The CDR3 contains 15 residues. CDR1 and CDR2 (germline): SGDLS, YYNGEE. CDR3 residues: CASSVDRGGPDTQYF. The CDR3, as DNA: TGTGCCAGCAGCGTAGACCGGGGGGGCCCCGATACGCAGTATTTT.

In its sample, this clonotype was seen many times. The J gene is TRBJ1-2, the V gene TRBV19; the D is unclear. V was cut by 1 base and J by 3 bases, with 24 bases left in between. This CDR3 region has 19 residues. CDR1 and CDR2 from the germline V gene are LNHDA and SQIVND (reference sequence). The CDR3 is CASSIASDVRPDQDYGYTF. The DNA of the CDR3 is TGTGCCAGTAGTATAGCCTCGGACGTTAGACCGGACCAGGACTATGGCTACACCTTC.

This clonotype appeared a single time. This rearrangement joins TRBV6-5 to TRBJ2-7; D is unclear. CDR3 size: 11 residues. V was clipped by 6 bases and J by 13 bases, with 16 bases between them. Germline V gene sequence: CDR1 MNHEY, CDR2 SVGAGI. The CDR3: CASREQGMSYF. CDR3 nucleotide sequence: TGTGCCAGCAGGGAACAAGGGATGTCTTACTTC.

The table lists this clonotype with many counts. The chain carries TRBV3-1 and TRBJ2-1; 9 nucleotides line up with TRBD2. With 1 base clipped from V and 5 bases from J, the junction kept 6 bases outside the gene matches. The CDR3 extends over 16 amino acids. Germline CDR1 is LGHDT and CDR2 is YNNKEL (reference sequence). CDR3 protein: CASSQGQASGDNEQFF. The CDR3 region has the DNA TGTGCCAGCAGCCAAGGGCAGGCTAGCGGGGACAATGAGCAGTTCTTC.

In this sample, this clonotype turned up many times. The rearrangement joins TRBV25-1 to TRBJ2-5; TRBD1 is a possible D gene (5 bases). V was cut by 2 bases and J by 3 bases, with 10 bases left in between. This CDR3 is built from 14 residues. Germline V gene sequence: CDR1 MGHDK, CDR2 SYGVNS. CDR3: CASSETTAEETQYF. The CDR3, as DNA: TGTGCCAGCAGTGAAACGACAGCAGAAGAGACCCAGTACTTC. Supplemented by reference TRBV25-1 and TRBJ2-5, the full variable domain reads EADIYQTPRYLVIGTGKKITLECSQTMGHDKMYWYQQDPGMELHLIHYSYGVNSTEKGDLSSESTVSRIRTEHFPLTLESARPSHTSQYLCASSETTAEETQYFGPGTRLLVL.

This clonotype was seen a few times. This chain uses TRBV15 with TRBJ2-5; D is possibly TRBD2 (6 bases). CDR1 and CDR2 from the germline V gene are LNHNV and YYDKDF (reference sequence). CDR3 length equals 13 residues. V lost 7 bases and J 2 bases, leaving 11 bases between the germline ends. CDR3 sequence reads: CATKRGEQETQYF. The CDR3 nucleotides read TGTGCCACCAAACGCGGGGAACAAGAGACCCAGTACTTC.

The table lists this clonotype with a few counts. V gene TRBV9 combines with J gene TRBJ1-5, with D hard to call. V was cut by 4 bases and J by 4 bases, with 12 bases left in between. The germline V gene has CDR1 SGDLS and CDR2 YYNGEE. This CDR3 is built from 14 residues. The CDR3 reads CASSLGRGNQPQHF. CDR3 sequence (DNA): TGTGCCAGCAGCCTGGGCCGAGGGAATCAGCCCCAGCATTTT.

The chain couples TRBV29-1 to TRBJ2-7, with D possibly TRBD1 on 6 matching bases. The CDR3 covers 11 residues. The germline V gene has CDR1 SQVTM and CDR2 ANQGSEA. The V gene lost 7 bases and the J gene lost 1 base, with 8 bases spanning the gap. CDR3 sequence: CSAGQSYEQYF. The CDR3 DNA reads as TGCAGCGCCGGACAGTCCTACGAGCAGTACTTC.

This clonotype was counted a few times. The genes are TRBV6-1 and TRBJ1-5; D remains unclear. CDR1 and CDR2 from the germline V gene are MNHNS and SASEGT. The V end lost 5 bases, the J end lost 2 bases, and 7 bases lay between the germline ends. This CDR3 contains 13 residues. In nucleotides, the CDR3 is TGTGCCAGCAGTCTGGACGGCAATCAGCCCCAGCATTTT. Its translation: CASSLDGNQPQHF.

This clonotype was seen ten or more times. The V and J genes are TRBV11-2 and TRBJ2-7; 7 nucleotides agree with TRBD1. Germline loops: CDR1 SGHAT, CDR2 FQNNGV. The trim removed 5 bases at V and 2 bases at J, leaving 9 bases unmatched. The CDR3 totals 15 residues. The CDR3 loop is CASSPAGTAPYEQYF. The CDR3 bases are TGTGCCAGCAGCCCGGCCGGGACAGCGCCCTACGAGCAGTACTTC. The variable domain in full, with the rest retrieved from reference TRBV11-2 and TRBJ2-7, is EAGVAQSPRYKIIEKRQSVAFWCNPISGHATLYWYQQILGQGPKLLIQFQNNGVVDDSQLPKDRFSAERLKGVDSTLKIQPAKLEDSAVYLCASSPAGTAPYEQYFGPGTRLTVT.

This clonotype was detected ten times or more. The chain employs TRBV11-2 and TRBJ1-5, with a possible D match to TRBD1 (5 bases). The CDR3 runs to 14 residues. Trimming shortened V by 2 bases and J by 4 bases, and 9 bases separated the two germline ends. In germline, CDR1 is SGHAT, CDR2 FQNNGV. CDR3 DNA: TGTGCCAGCAGCTTACAGGGAAGGAATCAGCCCCAGCATTTT. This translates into CASSLQGRNQPQHF.

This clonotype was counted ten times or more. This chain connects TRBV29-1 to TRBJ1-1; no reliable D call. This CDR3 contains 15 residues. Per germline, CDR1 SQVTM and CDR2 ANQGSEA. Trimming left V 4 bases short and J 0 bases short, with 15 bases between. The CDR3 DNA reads TGCAGCGTTGTATCAGTGATTGGCATGAACACTGAAGCTTTCTTT. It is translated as CSVVSVIGMNTEAFF.

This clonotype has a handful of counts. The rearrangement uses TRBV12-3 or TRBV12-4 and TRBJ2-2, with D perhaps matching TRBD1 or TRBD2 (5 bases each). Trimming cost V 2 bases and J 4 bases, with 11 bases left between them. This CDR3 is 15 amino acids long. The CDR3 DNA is TGTGCCAGCAGTTTAACCGGGACGCTCACCGGGGAGCTGTTTTTT. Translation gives CASSLTGTLTGELFF.

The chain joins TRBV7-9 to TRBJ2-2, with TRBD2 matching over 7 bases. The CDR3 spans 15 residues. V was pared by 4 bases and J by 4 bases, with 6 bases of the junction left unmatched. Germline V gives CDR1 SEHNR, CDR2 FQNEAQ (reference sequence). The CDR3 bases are TGTGCCAGCAGCTCCCGGCGGGGGTTCACCGGGGAGCTGTTTTTT. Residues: CASSSRRGFTGELFF. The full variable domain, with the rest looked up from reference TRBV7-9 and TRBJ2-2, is DTGVSQNPRHKITKRGQNVTFRCDPISEHNRLYWYRQTLGQGPEFLTYFQNEAQLEKSRLLSDRFSAERPKGSFSTLEIQRTEQGDSAMYLCASSSRRGFTGELFFGEGSRLTVL.

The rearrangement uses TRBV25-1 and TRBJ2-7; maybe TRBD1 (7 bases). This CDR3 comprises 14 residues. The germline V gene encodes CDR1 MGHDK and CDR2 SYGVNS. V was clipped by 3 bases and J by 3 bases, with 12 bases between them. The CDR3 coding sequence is TGTGCCAGCAGTGATCACAGGGGAGGCTACGAGCAGTACTTC. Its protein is CASSDHRGGYEQYF.

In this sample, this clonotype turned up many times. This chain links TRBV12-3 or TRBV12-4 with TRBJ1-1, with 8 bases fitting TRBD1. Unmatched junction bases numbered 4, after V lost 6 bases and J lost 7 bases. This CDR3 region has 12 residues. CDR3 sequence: CASRKDRDEAFF. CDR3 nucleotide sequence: TGTGCCAGCAGGAAGGACAGGGATGAAGCTTTCTTT.

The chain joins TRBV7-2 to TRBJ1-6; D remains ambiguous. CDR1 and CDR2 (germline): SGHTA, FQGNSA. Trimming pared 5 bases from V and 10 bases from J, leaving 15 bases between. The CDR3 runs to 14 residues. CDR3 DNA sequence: TGTGCCAGCAGCCCTGGGCAGGTGGGCTCACCCCTCCACTTT. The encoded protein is CASSPGQVGSPLHF.

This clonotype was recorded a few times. For the CDR3, the DNA is TGTGCCAGCAGCTTATCCCAGGGGACTATGAACACTGAAGCTTTCTTT. Amino acids: CASSLSQGTMNTEAFF. The chain carries TRBV7-2 and TRBJ1-1; a possible D gene is TRBD1 (6 bases). CDR1 SGHTA and CDR2 FQGNSA come from the germline V gene. The V end lost 2 bases, the J end lost 0 bases, and 13 bases lay between the germline ends. This CDR3 has 16 residues.

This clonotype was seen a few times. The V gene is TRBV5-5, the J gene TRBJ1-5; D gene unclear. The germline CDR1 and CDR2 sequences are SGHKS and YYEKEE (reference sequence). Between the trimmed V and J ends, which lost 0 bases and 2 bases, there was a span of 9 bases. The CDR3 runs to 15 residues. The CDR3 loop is CASSLEEAGNQPQHF. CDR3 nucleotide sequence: TGTGCCAGCAGCTTGGAAGAAGCTGGCAATCAGCCCCAGCATTTT.

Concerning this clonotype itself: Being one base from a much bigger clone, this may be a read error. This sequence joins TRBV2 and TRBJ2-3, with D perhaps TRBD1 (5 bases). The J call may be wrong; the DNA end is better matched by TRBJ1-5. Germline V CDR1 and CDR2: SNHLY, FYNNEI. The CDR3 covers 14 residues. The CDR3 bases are TGTGCCAGCAGTGACGGTTTGGGGCTTGATACGCAGCATTTT. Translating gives CASSDGLGLDTQHF.

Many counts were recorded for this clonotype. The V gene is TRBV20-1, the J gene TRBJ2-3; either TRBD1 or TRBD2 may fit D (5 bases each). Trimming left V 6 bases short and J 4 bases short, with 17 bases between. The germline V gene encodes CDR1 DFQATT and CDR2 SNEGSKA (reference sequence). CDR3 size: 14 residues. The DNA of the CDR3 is TGCAGTGCGCTCGCCGGGACCCATCCAGATACGCAGTATTTT. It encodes CSALAGTHPDTQYF.